Listed below are T cell receptor beta chains from one sample, sequenced in a study of Graves' ophthalmopathy and Graves' hyperthyroidism. TCRdb itself ran the multiplex PCR reads through MiXCR, one entry per CDR3 protein. This sample has about 370,000 distinct CDR3 sequences, with approximately 20% found just once. The specimen was peripheral blood. Source of these receptors: a woman aged 18-35 years with Graves' ophthalmopathy. Each CDR3 is given with its conserved first and last residue. Each record gives: D gene, V gene, J gene, clone size, CDR3 protein, CDR3 DNA. A D gene is named only where the DNA matches it firmly. Only some rows state a clone size, as once, few, many or a class for expanded clones.

>.|TRBV19|TRBJ1-5|many
CASRGGFNQPQHF
TGTGCCAGTAGGGGTGGCTTCAATCAGCCCCAGCATTTT
>TRBD1|TRBV25-1|TRBJ1-2|many
CASSGTATGGYTF
TGTGCCAGCAGCGGGACAGCCACGGGCGGCTACACCTTC
>.|TRBV20-1|TRBJ1-5|many
CSARKGPNQPQHF
TGCAGTGCTAGGAAGGGACCCAATCAGCCCCAGCATTTT
>.|TRBV5-1|TRBJ2-6|many
CASSPRPVGSGANVLTF
TGCGCCAGCAGCCCCCGCCCTGTAGGCTCTGGGGCCAACGTCCTGACTTTC
>TRBD2|TRBV10-1|TRBJ2-7|few
CASKRGGAASYEQYF
TGCGCCAGCAAGCGGGGGGGGGCGGCTTCCTACGAGCAGTACTTC
>TRBD1|TRBV12-3/TRBV12-4|TRBJ1-6|few
CASSLRGRGYNSPLHF
TGTGCCAGCAGTTTAAGGGGGCGCGGTTATAATTCACCCCTCCACTTT
>.|TRBV3-1|TRBJ1-5|few
CASSQAPRGVGNQPQHF
TGTGCCAGCAGCCAAGCCCCCAGGGGAGTGGGCAATCAGCCCCAGCATTTT
>.|TRBV7-2|TRBJ1-5|.
CASSLGTDKNQPQHF
TGTGCCAGCAGCTTGGGCACCGATAAAAATCAGCCCCAGCATTTT
>TRBD1|TRBV6-2/TRBV6-3|TRBJ2-5|many
CASSDRGETQYF
TGTGCCAGCAGCGACAGGGGAGAGACCCAGTACTTC
>.|TRBV7-6|TRBJ2-2|many
CASSPTNGEELFF
TGTGCCAGCAGCCCAACAAACGGGGAGGAGCTGTTTTTT
>.|TRBV12-3/TRBV12-4|TRBJ1-3|many
CASSLSLTVGSGNTIYF
TGTGCCAGCAGTTTATCCTTGACCGTGGGCTCTGGAAACACCATATATTTT
>.|TRBV6-2/TRBV6-3|TRBJ1-1|many
CASRTPYREKNTEAFF
TGTGCCAGCAGGACGCCCTACAGGGAAAAGAACACTGAAGCTTTCTTT
>TRBD2|TRBV12-3/TRBV12-4|TRBJ2-5|.
CASSFRQGGSKETQYF
TGTGCCAGCAGTTTCCGGCAGGGAGGGTCGAAAGAGACCCAGTACTTC
>TRBD1|TRBV7-9|TRBJ1-2|.
CASSTGQGAGYGYTF
TGTGCCAGCAGCACCGGACAGGGGGCGGGATATGGCTACACCTTC
>TRBD2|TRBV2|TRBJ2-2|many
CASRTYPGGPSPGELFF
TGTGCCAGCAGGACATATCCGGGGGGGCCGAGTCCCGGGGAGCTGTTTTTT
>.|TRBV7-9|TRBJ1-2|many
CASSLPGSRHYGYTF
TGTGCCAGCAGCCTACCGGGTAGCCGGCACTATGGCTACACCTTC
>TRBD2|TRBV15|TRBJ2-7|once
CATSGGGLAGLYEQYF
TGTGCCACCAGCGGGGGGGGACTAGCGGGCCTCTACGAGCAGTACTTC
>TRBD1|TRBV29-1|TRBJ2-5|many
CSVSGGSVETQYF
TGCAGCGTATCAGGGGGTTCTGTAGAGACCCAGTACTTC
>TRBD1|TRBV30|TRBJ2-4|.
CAWTLAGQGDIQYF
TGTGCCTGGACCCTTGCTGGACAGGGGGACATTCAGTACTTC
>.|TRBV6-5|TRBJ1-5|many
CASKRQGDYSNQPQHF
TGTGCCAGCAAGCGTCAGGGCGACTATAGCAATCAGCCCCAGCATTTT
>.|TRBV10-2|TRBJ1-1|many
CASSETGWPMNTEAFF
TGCGCCAGCAGTGAAACAGGGTGGCCAATGAACACTGAAGCTTTCTTT
>.|TRBV30|TRBJ1-3|many
CAWEDVHSGNTIYF
TGTGCCTGGGAGGACGTTCACTCTGGAAACACCATATATTTT
>.|TRBV6-2/TRBV6-3|TRBJ2-2|once
CASSYSGVRRANTGELFF
TGTGCCAGCAGTTACTCCGGGGTACGGAGGGCGAACACCGGGGAGCTGTTTTTT
>.|TRBV6-2/TRBV6-3|TRBJ1-2|many
CASSKTTEGYGYTF
TGTGCCAGCAGTAAGACTACGGAGGGGTATGGCTACACCTTC
>.|TRBV6-2/TRBV6-3|TRBJ2-7|few
CASSYSYDSSYEQYF
TGTGCCAGCAGTTACTCTTATGACTCCTCCTACGAGCAGTACTTC
>.|TRBV28|TRBJ2-7|.
CASSLWALPIKTGWSYEQYF
TGTGCCAGCAGTTTATGGGCCCTCCCTATTAAAACGGGGTGGTCCTACGAGCAGTACTTC